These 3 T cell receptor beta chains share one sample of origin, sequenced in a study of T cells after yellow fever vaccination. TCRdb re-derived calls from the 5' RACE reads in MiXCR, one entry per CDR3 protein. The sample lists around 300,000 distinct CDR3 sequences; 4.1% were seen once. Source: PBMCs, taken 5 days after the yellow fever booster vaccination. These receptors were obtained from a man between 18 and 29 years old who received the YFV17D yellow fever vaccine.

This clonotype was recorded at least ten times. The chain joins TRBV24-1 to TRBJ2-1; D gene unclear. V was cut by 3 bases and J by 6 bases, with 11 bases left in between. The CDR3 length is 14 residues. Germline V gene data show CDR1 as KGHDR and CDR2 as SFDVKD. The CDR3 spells CATSDRIPPNEQFF. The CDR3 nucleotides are TGTGCCACCAGTGATCGTATCCCCCCCAATGAGCAGTTCTTC.

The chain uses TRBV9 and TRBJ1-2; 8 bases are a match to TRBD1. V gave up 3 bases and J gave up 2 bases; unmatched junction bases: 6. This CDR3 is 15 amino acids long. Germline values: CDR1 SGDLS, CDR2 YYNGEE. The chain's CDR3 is CASSGDYRGNYGYTF. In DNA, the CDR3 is TGTGCCAGCAGCGGAGACTACAGGGGGAACTATGGCTACACCTTC.

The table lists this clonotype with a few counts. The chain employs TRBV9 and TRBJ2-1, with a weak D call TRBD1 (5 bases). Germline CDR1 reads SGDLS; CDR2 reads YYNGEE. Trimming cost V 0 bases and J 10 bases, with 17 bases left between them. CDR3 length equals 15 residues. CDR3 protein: CASSVEATQGREQFF. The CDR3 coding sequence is TGTGCCAGCAGCGTAGAGGCTACCCAGGGTAGGGAGCAGTTCTTC.